The rows below give T cell receptor beta chains drawn from one sample of a study of T cells in Graves' hyperthyroidism and ophthalmopathy. MiXCR, run by TCRdb on the multiplex PCR reads, gives a single entry per CDR3 protein. The data show a few hundred thousand distinct CDR3 sequences, more than 15% seen once. The sequenced material came from blood. Every receptor here comes from a woman aged 25 to 39 with Graves' hyperthyroidism. Both conserved end residues are part of each CDR3. The order of the fields is CDR3 DNA, CDR3 protein, J gene, V gene, D gene, clone size. A D gene is named only where the DNA matches it firmly. Part of the rows lack a size; the others show once, few, many or a class for expanded clones.

DNA: TGTGCCTGGAACCCAGGCCTTGACAGCTCTGGAAACACCATATATTTT
CDR3: CAWNPGLDSSGNTIYF
J: TRBJ1-3
V: TRBV30
D: NA
size: few

DNA: TGCGCCAGCAGCGCCGGGACAGGGCACGAAAAACTGTTTTTT
CDR3: CASSAGTGHEKLFF
J: TRBJ1-4
V: TRBV5-1
D: TRBD1
size: many

DNA: TGCAGTGCTAGAAGATTTGTAAATGAGCAGTTCTTC
CDR3: CSARRFVNEQFF
J: TRBJ2-1
V: TRBV20-1
D: NA
size: many

DNA: TGTGCCACCAGCGCCGGGAAGGTCAACACCGGGGAGCTGTTTTTT
CDR3: CATSAGKVNTGELFF
J: TRBJ2-2
V: TRBV15
D: NA
size: many

DNA: TGTGCCAGCAGCTTCACGCCCGGGACCCGAGGTTCGGGGGAGCTGTTTTTT
CDR3: CASSFTPGTRGSGELFF
J: TRBJ2-2
V: TRBV7-9
D: NA
size: NA

DNA: TGTGCCAGCAGCCCGCGACTAGCGGGAGTAGGAGGGGCCAACGTCCTGACTTTC
CDR3: CASSPRLAGVGGANVLTF
J: TRBJ2-6
V: TRBV7-3
D: TRBD2
size: few

DNA: TGTGCCAGCAGCACCGCCGCGACTAGCGTGTACAATGAGCAGTTCTTC
CDR3: CASSTAATSVYNEQFF
J: TRBJ2-1
V: TRBV27
D: TRBD2
size: many

DNA: TGCAGCGTGGAAGGGGGGCCCAATCAGCCCCAGCATTTT
CDR3: CSVEGGPNQPQHF
J: TRBJ1-5
V: TRBV29-1
D: NA
size: many

DNA: TGTGCCAGCAGCGTAGAAATCCCTAGCGGGAGCTCCTACAATGAGCAGTTCTTC
CDR3: CASSVEIPSGSSYNEQFF
J: TRBJ2-1
V: TRBV9
D: TRBD2
size: NA

DNA: TGCGCCAGCAGCATGGACAGGGGGACTGAAGCTTTCTTT
CDR3: CASSMDRGTEAFF
J: TRBJ1-1
V: TRBV5-1
D: TRBD1
size: many

DNA: TGTGCCAGCAGTGGCGGGACACCATTCTACACCTTC
CDR3: CASSGGTPFYTF
J: TRBJ1-2
V: TRBV2
D: NA
size: few

DNA: TGTGCCAGCAGCGTAGCTTCTACGATAAAGGCAGGGTCCATGAACACTGAAGCTTCCTTT
CDR3: CASSVASTIKAGSMNTEASF
J: TRBJ1-1
V: TRBV9
D: NA
size: NA

DNA: TGTGCCAGCAGTTTGTCTGGCAGGGTGAATTCACCCCTCCACTTT
CDR3: CASSLSGRVNSPLHF
J: TRBJ1-6
V: TRBV28
D: NA
size: few

DNA: TGTGCCAGCAGCCTCCTGGGGGGCCAGGGGGCAGAGACCCAGTACTTC
CDR3: CASSLLGGQGAETQYF
J: TRBJ2-5
V: TRBV7-2
D: TRBD1
size: NA

DNA: TGTGCCAGCAGTTTTACCGATCAGCCCCAGCATTTT
CDR3: CASSFTDQPQHF
J: TRBJ1-5
V: TRBV12-3/TRBV12-4
D: NA
size: many

DNA: TGTGCCAGCAGCTTAGGGATGAGGGGAGGGGGCAATCAGCCCCAGCATTTT
CDR3: CASSLGMRGGGNQPQHF
J: TRBJ1-5
V: TRBV7-9
D: NA
size: few